This T cell receptor beta chain came from a study of T cells in Graves' hyperthyroidism and ophthalmopathy. Study-level results: From stable hyperthyroidism, ophthalmopathy was separated by a 13 V-J model.

Per the germline V gene, CDR1 is SGHAT and CDR2 is FQNNGV. CDR3 size: 16 residues. V dropped 1 base and J dropped 3 bases, with 15 bases sitting between them. Template material for amplifying TCR beta CDR3 regions consisted of RNA transcripts. TCR CDR3 underwent first-round RT-PCR with the HTBI primer set. MiXCR, applied by TCRdb to the multiplex PCR reads, yields one record per CDR3 protein. The sample lists fewer than 550,000 distinct CDR3 sequences, around 16% occurring once. Patients were aged 18 to 65, had disease duration under 2 months, and had newly diagnosed hyperthyroidism. Uncontrolled infection, other autoimmune disease, pregnancy or lactation barred patients from enrollment. This clonotype has at least ten counts. Its antigen is unknown.

The rearrangement uses TRBV11-2 and TRBJ1-1; D may be TRBD1 (5 bases). Sequencing input: blood. The sequence was obtained from a young woman with Graves' hyperthyroidism. The CDR3 spells CASSLVGFRVHTEAFF. CDR3 coding DNA: TGTGCCAGCAGCTTAGTGGGATTCAGGGTACACACTGAAGCTTTCTTT. The variable domain in full, with the rest retrieved from reference TRBV11-2 and TRBJ1-1, is EAGVAQSPRYKIIEKRQSVAFWCNPISGHATLYWYQQILGQGPKLLIQFQNNGVVDDSQLPKDRFSAERLKGVDSTLKIQPAKLEDSAVYLCASSLVGFRVHTEAFFGQGTRLTVV.